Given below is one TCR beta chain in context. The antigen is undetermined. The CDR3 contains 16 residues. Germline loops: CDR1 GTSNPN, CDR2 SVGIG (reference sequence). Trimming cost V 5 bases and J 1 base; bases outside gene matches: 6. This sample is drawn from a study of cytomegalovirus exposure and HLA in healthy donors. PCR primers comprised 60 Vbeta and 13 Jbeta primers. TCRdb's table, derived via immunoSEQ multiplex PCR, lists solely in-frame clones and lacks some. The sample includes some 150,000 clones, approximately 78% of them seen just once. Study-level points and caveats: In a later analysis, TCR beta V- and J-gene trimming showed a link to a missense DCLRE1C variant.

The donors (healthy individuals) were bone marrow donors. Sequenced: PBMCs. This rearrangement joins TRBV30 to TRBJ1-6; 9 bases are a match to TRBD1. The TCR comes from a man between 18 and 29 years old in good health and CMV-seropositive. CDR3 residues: CAWLPGQGSYNSPLHF. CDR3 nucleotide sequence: TGTGCCTGGTTACCGGGACAGGGTTCCTATAATTCACCCCTCCACTTT. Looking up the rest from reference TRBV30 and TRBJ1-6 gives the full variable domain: SQTIHQWPATLVQPVGSPLSLECTVEGTSNPNLYWYRQAAGRGLQLLFYSVGIGQISSEVPQNLSASRPQDRQFILSSKKLLLSDSGFYLCAWLPGQGSYNSPLHFGNGTRLTVT.